This is a list of T cell receptor beta chains from one sample in a study of blood T cell repertoires in COVID-19. Assay: immunoSEQ multiplex PCR; the TCRdb copy retains only in-frame clones and omits some. Counted here are roughly 200,000 clones, about 88% occurring once; the ten biggest clones make up about 6.8%. Sequenced input: peripheral blood. The receptor source for this set is a woman in her thirties or forties who had recovered from COVID-19. Both conserved end residues are part of each CDR3. A D gene is named only where the DNA matches it firmly. Not all rows give a size; the values are once, few, many and, for expanded clones, a class.

.	TRBV4-2	.	TRBJ2-1	TGTGCCAGCAGCCAAGATCGAACGGGTAGCTCCTACAATGAGCAGTTCTTC	CASSQDRTGSSYNEQFF
.	TRBV4-2	.	TRBJ1-6	TGTGCCAGCAGCCAAGATCCGTGGGCCGAGAATTCACCCCTCCACTTT	CASSQDPWAENSPLHF
.	TRBV27	.	TRBJ2-7	TGTGCCAGCAGTTTAAGTCGTGATGGCTCAACCTACGAGCAGTACTTC	CASSLSRDGSTYEQYF
.	TRBV18	.	TRBJ2-5	TGTGCCAGCTCACCATCCAGGGCGTTGAGGAGTAACCAAGAGACCCAGTACTTC	CASSPSRALRSNQETQYF
.	TRBV4-3	TRBD1	TRBJ1-1	TGCGCCAGCAGCCAAGACAGGGGGCGCGGGTGGCAAGCTTTCTTT	CASSQDRGRGWQAFF
.	TRBV6-5	.	TRBJ1-3	TGTGCCAGCAGTTACTCCGGGGGAAACACCATATATTTT	CASSYSGGNTIYF
.	TRBV11-2	TRBD1	TRBJ1-2	TGTGCCAGCAGCTGGGACAGGGCTAACTATGGCTACACCTTC	CASSWDRANYGYTF
.	TRBV18	.	TRBJ2-5	TGTGCCAGCTCACCGGGAATAGCGGTTTCAAACCAAGAGACCCAGTACTTC	CASSPGIAVSNQETQYF
.	TRBV7-9	TRBD1	TRBJ2-2	TGTGCCAGCAGCTTAGGACAGGGGTATCCCGGGGAGCTGTTTTTT	CASSLGQGYPGELFF
.	TRBV24-1	TRBD2	TRBJ2-1	TGTGCCACCAGTGGGGTGGGACTAGCGCTTAACAATGAGCAGTTCTTC	CATSGVGLALNNEQFF
.	TRBV6-5	.	TRBJ2-4	TGTGCCAGCACCAGACTAGGCGAAAACATTCAGTACTTC	CASTRLGENIQYF
.	TRBV7-2	.	TRBJ1-2	TGTGCCAGCAGCTCACTTCCTCCGGGAAATGGTGGCTACACCTTC	CASSSLPPGNGGYTF
.	TRBV30	.	TRBJ2-3	TGTGCCTGGAGCCGCCGGAGGAGCACAGATACGCAGTATTTT	CAWSRRRSTDTQYF
.	TRBV7-2	.	TRBJ2-1	TGTGCCAGCAGCTCGAAGAGCGGAAGCTCCTACAATGAGCAGTTCTTC	CASSSKSGSSYNEQFF
.	TRBV18	TRBD2	TRBJ2-1	TGTGCCAGCTCCCCCGGGACTAGCGTTTCCAGGGGTCAAAATGAGCAGTTCTTC	CASSPGTSVSRGQNEQFF
.	TRBV30	TRBD1	TRBJ2-7	TGTGCCTGGGAACAGGGGGACTACGAGCAGTACTTC	CAWEQGDYEQYF
.	TRBV6-5	TRBD2	TRBJ2-1	TGTGCCAGCAGATTAACCGGGACTAGCGGCAATGAGCAGTTCTTC	CASRLTGTSGNEQFF
.	TRBV27	.	TRBJ2-5	TGTGCCAGCAGTTCTGCCCGACAGGAGCGGGAGACCCAGTACTTC	CASSSARQERETQYF
.	TRBV19	.	TRBJ2-2	TGTGCCAGTAGTCCCACGATTTCGAGCACCGGGGAGCTGTTTTTT	CASSPTISSTGELFF
.	TRBV19	TRBD1	TRBJ2-7	TGTGCCAGTAGTGTATGGGGGACAGTGAGCTCCTACGAGCAGTACTTC	CASSVWGTVSSYEQYF
.	TRBV28	TRBD1	TRBJ1-6	TGTGCCAGCAGCCAGGGAGAGGACAGGGGTAATTCACCCCTCCACTTT	CASSQGEDRGNSPLHF
once	TRBV7-3	.	TRBJ1-1	TGTGCCAGCAGCGGCGCGGTGAACACTGAAGCTTTCTTT	CASSGAVNTEAFF
.	TRBV3-1/TRBV3-2	.	TRBJ2-1	TGTGCCAGCAGTCTGTCCTTCGGTGAGCAGTTCTTC	CASSLSFGEQFF
.	TRBV27	TRBD1	TRBJ1-1	TGTGCCAGCAGTCCCGGGACAGGGCAGTGGACTGAAGCTTTCTTT	CASSPGTGQWTEAFF
.	TRBV28	TRBD2	TRBJ2-7	TGTGCCAGCGGCGGGAGGGTCTACGAGCAGTACTTC	CASGGRVYEQYF
.	TRBV29-1	.	TRBJ2-5	TGCAGCGTTGTAGGAATCGATCGCGGGGTCCAAGAGACCCAGTACTTC	CSVVGIDRGVQETQYF
once	TRBV6-2/TRBV6-3	.	TRBJ2-7	TGTGCCAGCAGTAAAAGCCACAGGGAAGGCGAGCAGTACTTC	CASSKSHREGEQYF